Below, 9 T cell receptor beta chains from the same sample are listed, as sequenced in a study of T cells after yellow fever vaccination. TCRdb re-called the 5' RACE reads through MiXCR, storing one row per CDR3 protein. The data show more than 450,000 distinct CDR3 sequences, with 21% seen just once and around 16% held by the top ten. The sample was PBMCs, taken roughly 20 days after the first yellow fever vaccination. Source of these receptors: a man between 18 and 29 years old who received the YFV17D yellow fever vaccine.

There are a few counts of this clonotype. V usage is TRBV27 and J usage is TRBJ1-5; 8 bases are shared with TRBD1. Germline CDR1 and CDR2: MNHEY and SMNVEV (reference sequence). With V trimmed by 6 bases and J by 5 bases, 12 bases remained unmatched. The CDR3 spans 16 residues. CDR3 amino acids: CASSQGTGRRDQPQHF. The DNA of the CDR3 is TGTGCCAGCAGCCAAGGGACAGGAAGGAGGGATCAGCCCCAGCATTTT.

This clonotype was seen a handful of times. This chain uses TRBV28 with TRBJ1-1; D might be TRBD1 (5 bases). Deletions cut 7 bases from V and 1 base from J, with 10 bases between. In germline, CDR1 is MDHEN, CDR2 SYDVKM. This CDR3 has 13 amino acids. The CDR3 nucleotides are TGTGCCAGCAAAGGCAGGGCGAACACTGAAGCTTTCTTT. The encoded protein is CASKGRANTEAFF.

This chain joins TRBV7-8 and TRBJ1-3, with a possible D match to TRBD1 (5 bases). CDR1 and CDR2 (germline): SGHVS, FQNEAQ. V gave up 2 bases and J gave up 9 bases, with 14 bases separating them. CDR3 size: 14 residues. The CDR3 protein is CASSLQGLGRTIYF. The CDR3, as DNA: TGTGCCAGCAGCTTACAGGGTTTGGGGCGCACCATATATTTT.

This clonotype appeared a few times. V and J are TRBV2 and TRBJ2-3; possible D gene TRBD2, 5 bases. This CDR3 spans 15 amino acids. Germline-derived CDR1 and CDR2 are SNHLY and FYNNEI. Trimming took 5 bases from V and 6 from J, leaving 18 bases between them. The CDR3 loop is CASSPISTMTDTQYF. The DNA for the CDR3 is TGTGCCAGCAGTCCTATCTCGACTATGACGGATACGCAGTATTTT. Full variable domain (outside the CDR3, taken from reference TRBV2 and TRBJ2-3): EPEVTQTPSHQVTQMGQEVILRCVPISNHLYFYWYRQILGQKVEFLVSFYNNEISEKSEIFDDQFSVERPDGSNFTLKIRSTKLEDSAMYFCASSPISTMTDTQYFGPGTRLTVL.

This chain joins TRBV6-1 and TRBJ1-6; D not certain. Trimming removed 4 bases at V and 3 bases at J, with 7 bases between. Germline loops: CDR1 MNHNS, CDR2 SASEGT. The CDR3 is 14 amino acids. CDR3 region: CASSAEVYNSPLHF. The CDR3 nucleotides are TGTGCCAGCAGTGCCGAAGTCTATAATTCACCCCTCCACTTT.

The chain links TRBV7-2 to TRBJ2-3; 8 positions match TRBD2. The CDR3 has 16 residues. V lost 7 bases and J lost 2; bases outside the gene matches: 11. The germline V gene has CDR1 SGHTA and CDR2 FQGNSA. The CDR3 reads CASTLRSGGITDTQYF. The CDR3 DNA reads TGTGCCAGCACCCTTCGGTCGGGGGGGATCACAGATACGCAGTATTTT.

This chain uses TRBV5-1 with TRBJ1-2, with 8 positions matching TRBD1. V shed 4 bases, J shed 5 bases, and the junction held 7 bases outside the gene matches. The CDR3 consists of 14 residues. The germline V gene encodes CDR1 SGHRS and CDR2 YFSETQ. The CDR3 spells CASSRDRPTYGYTF. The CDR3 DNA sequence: TGCGCCAGCAGCAGGGACAGGCCTACATATGGCTACACCTTC.

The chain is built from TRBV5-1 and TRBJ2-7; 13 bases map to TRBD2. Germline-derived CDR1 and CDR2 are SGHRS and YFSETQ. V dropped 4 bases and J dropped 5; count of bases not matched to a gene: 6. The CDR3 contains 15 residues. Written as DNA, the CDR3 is TGCGCCAGCAGCCCCACCGGGACTAGCGGGGACGAGCAGTACTTC. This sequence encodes CASSPTGTSGDEQYF.

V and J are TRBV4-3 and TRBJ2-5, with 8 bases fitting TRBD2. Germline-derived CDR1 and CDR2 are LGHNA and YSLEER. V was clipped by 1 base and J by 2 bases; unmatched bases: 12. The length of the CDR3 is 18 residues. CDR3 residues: CASSQASGPGGKQETQYF. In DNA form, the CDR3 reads TGCGCCAGCAGCCAAGCGTCGGGTCCGGGGGGGAAACAAGAGACCCAGTACTTC.